The 23 T cell receptor beta chains below come from one sample, sequenced in a study of regulatory T cells in long-lasting Graves disease. Libraries of TCR beta came from iRepertoire HTBI primers plus Arm-PCR of CDR3 regions. MiXCR was run by TCRdb on the multiplex PCR reads, yielding one entry per CDR3 protein. The sample shows 550,000 to 700,000 distinct CDR3 sequences, about 16% of them seen only once. Specified time point: newly diagnosed GD, antithyroid drugs for less than 3 months. RNA from PBMCs was the source of the TCR library. These data are also associated with another study on T cells in Graves' hyperthyroidism and ophthalmopathy.

This sample comprised peripheral blood mononuclear cells (PBMCs), obtained at new diagnosis, from a patient treated with antithyroid drugs. These receptors all stem from a man between 18 and 35 years old with Graves disease.

This clonotype was picked up many times. The rearrangement uses TRBV27 and TRBJ2-7, with a possible D match to TRBD2 (6 bases). CDR3 length: 14 residues. Germline V gene lookup returns CDR1 MNHEY and CDR2 SMNVEV (reference sequence). Trimming removed 5 bases from V and 0 bases from J, with 11 bases in between. Here the CDR3 reads CASSHGGDSYEQYF. The DNA for the CDR3 is TGTGCCAGCAGTCACGGCGGGGACTCCTACGAGCAGTACTTC.

In its sample, this clonotype was seen a few times. The V gene is TRBV2, the J gene TRBJ2-2, with a possible D match to TRBD2 (5 bases). CDR3 size: 15 residues. Germline V CDR1 and CDR2: SNHLY, FYNNEI. V lost 6 bases, J lost 1 base, and 12 bases lay in between. This chain's CDR3 is CASRTLAVNTGELFF. The CDR3 region has the DNA TGTGCCAGCAGAACCCTAGCTGTGAACACCGGGGAGCTGTTTTTT.

This rearrangement joins TRBV19 to TRBJ1-1, with D hard to call. The CDR3 is made up of 19 amino acids. Germline CDR1 and CDR2: LNHDA and SQIVND (reference sequence). The V gene lost 5 bases and the J gene lost 1 base, with 26 bases spanning the gap. Here the CDR3 DNA reads TGTGCCAGTAGTTTTGGAGGTAATGAAGCCTTCCCGGGGAACACTGAAGCTTTCTTT. It encodes CASSFGGNEAFPGNTEAFF.

This clonotype was seen more than once but under ten times. The rearrangement links TRBV4-2 to TRBJ2-1; D unresolved. This CDR3 has 17 residues. Germline V gives CDR1 LGHNA, CDR2 YNFKEQ. V lost 0 bases to trimming and J lost 0 bases, with 12 bases between them. The chain's CDR3 is CASSQEGGFSSYNEQFF. The CDR3 DNA reads as TGTGCCAGCAGCCAAGAAGGTGGCTTCTCCTCCTACAATGAGCAGTTCTTC.

This chain uses TRBV2 with TRBJ1-2; D unresolved. CDR3 length equals 12 residues. Germline V CDR1 and CDR2: SNHLY, FYNNEI. The V gene lost 8 bases and the J gene lost 2 bases, with 9 bases spanning the gap. CDR3 bases: TGTGCCAGCGTAACCGGGAACTATGGCTACACCTTC. Encoded protein: CASVTGNYGYTF.

This clonotype came up a few times. The J gene is TRBJ2-7, the V gene TRBV6-2 or TRBV6-3; D gene uncertain. V lost 2 bases, J lost 6 bases, and 14 bases lay in between. CDR3 length equals 14 residues. Germline assignment: CDR1 MNHEY and CDR2 SVGEGT. CDR3 DNA: TGTGCCAGCAGTTACGGGCCTAAAGCCTCCGAGCAGTACTTC. It codes for CASSYGPKASEQYF.

This clonotype was recorded at least ten times. The chain links TRBV20-1 to TRBJ2-2, with D uncertain. V gave up 0 bases and J gave up 2 bases, with 10 bases separating them. The CDR3 is 15 residues long. Per the germline V gene, CDR1 is DFQATT and CDR2 is SNEGSKA (reference sequence). The DNA of the CDR3 is TGCAGTGCTAGAGAAGGTTCCATAAACACCGGGGAGCTGTTTTTT. It translates to CSAREGSINTGELFF.

This chain uses TRBV6-1 with TRBJ2-3, with D unclear. Trimming shortened V by 6 bases and J by 5 bases, and 15 bases separated the two germline ends. This CDR3 has 14 amino acids. Per germline, CDR1 MNHNS and CDR2 SASEGT. This CDR3 reads CASSSASREDTQYF. CDR3 sequence (DNA): TGTGCCAGCAGCTCCGCCAGTCGAGAAGATACGCAGTATTTT.

V gene TRBV6-1 combines with J gene TRBJ1-2, with 8 bases aligning to TRBD1. CDR3 length: 13 residues. V dropped 6 bases and J dropped 5; count of bases not matched to a gene: 5. Germline V gene data show CDR1 as MNHNS and CDR2 as SASEGT. The CDR3 region is CASRDRASYGYTF. CDR3 coding DNA: TGTGCCAGCAGGGACAGGGCCTCGTATGGCTACACCTTC.

This clonotype was observed many times. The chain joins TRBV27 to TRBJ1-1; D unclear. Trimming shortened V by 4 bases and J by 4 bases, and 16 bases separated the two germline ends. Germline CDR1 MNHEY, CDR2 SMNVEV (reference sequence). The CDR3 has 15 residues. CDR3 DNA: TGTGCCAGCAGTTCATCCGCCCAAGGAGCCACTGAAGCTTTCTTT. This sequence encodes CASSSSAQGATEAFF.

The chain employs TRBV20-1 and TRBJ2-3; 13 bases map to TRBD2. V lost 4 bases, J lost 4 bases, and 5 bases stayed unmatched. Germline CDR1 and CDR2: DFQATT and SNEGSKA (reference sequence). CDR3 size: 15 residues. CDR3 nucleotides: TGCAGTGCTATACGGACTAGCGGGAGTGCAGATACGCAGTATTTT. It translates to CSAIRTSGSADTQYF.

This chain uses TRBV19 with TRBJ2-7; 7 bases fit TRBD2. CDR1 and CDR2 from the germline V gene are LNHDA and SQIVND (reference sequence). This CDR3 has 16 amino acids. Trimming took 2 bases from V and 0 from J; bases not matched to a gene: 7. The CDR3 DNA is TGTGCCAGTAGTATAACCGTTGGCGGGAGCTCCTACGAGCAGTACTTC. It is translated as CASSITVGGSSYEQYF.

V gene TRBV27 combines with J gene TRBJ1-2; the D gene is possibly TRBD1 (5 bases). Germline CDR1 and CDR2: MNHEY and SMNVEV (reference sequence). The V and J ends lost 4 bases and 2 bases respectively, with 14 bases between them. There are 15 residues in the CDR3. The CDR3 here is CASSSFGQQNYGYTF. CDR3 coding DNA: TGTGCCAGCAGTTCTTTCGGACAACAAAACTATGGCTACACCTTC.

The rearrangement joins TRBV20-1 to TRBJ2-2; D remains ambiguous. Germline assignment: CDR1 DFQATT and CDR2 SNEGSKA (reference sequence). This CDR3 contains 14 residues. Trimming took 1 base from V and 1 from J, leaving 7 bases between them. The CDR3 spells CSARGQMNTGELFF. The CDR3, as DNA: TGCAGTGCTAGAGGGCAGATGAACACCGGGGAGCTGTTTTTT.

The V gene is TRBV6-2 or TRBV6-3, the J gene TRBJ2-7, with TRBD1 matching 7 bases. Germline loops: CDR1 MNHEY, CDR2 SVGEGT. This CDR3 has 16 amino acids. V shed 1 base, J shed 2 bases, and the junction held 8 bases outside the gene matches. The CDR3 nucleotides are TGTGCCAGCAGTTACTTGGGTCTGACAGGGACCTACGAGCAGTACTTC. It codes for CASSYLGLTGTYEQYF.

This clonotype came up many times. The genes are TRBV27 and TRBJ1-2, with TRBD1 matching 9 bases. After removal of 1 base from V and 4 bases from J, the junction contained 4 bases not matched to a gene. This CDR3 comprises 15 residues. In germline, CDR1 is MNHEY, CDR2 SMNVEV (reference sequence). DNA of the CDR3: TGTGCCAGCAGTTTATTTGGGACAGGGACCTATGGCTACACCTTC. Protein: CASSLFGTGTYGYTF.

The rearrangement joins TRBV4-2 to TRBJ1-5, with 11 bases lining up with TRBD1. Germline V gives CDR1 LGHNA, CDR2 YNFKEQ. The J segment lost 7 bases and the V segment lost 0 bases, leaving 5 bases of the junction unmatched. The CDR3 sequence is 16 residues long. In DNA, the CDR3 is TGTGCCAGCAGCCAAGATTCGGGGACAGGGGGACAGCCCCAGCATTTT. It codes for CASSQDSGTGGQPQHF.

This clonotype was seen many times. The chain is built from TRBV6-1 and TRBJ1-1, with D perhaps matching TRBD1 (5 bases). Germline CDR1 MNHNS, CDR2 SASEGT. V gave up 6 bases and J gave up 4 bases, with 12 bases separating them. The CDR3 extends over 13 amino acids. The chain's CDR3 is CASRSGEGTEAFF. As DNA, the CDR3 is TGTGCCAGCAGATCGGGGGAGGGCACTGAAGCTTTCTTT.

In this sample, this clonotype turned up many times. The chain carries TRBV19 and TRBJ2-7, with TRBD1 identical over 8 bases. Germline CDR1 LNHDA, CDR2 SQIVND (reference sequence). V shed 6 bases, J shed 5 bases, and the junction held 6 bases outside the gene matches. The CDR3 spans 13 residues. CDR3 sequence (DNA): TGTGCCAGTAGAGGGACAGGACGGGACGAGCAGTACTTC. Protein: CASRGTGRDEQYF.

This clonotype was counted a few times. The chain uses TRBV9 and TRBJ2-1, with D perhaps TRBD2 (5 bases). The V end lost 1 base, the J end lost 1 base, and 12 bases lay between the germline ends. From germline, CDR1 is SGDLS and CDR2 YYNGEE. There are 16 residues in the CDR3. The CDR3 protein is CASSVHGGSSYNEQFF. The CDR3 bases are TGTGCCAGCAGCGTACACGGTGGGAGTTCCTACAATGAGCAGTTCTTC.

V usage is TRBV15 and J usage is TRBJ2-7; perhaps TRBD1 as D (6 bases). CDR3 size: 12 residues. Germline V gives CDR1 LNHNV, CDR2 YYDKDF (reference sequence). Trimming shortened V by 4 bases and J by 6 bases, and 10 bases separated the two germline ends. CDR3 sequence (DNA): TGTGCCACCAGCAAAAACAGGGCCGAGCAGTACTTC. Translated, it gives CATSKNRAEQYF.

This clonotype turned up a few times. This chain uses TRBV7-9 with TRBJ2-1, with TRBD2 matching over 7 bases. The V segment lost 2 bases and the J segment 7 bases; nucleotides outside the gene matches: 8. The CDR3 length is 15 residues. The V gene's germline CDR1 is SEHNR and CDR2 FQNEAQ (reference sequence). CDR3 bases: TGTGCCAGCAGCTTACTAGCGGAGGGGAGAAATGAGCAGTTCTTC. Its translation is CASSLLAEGRNEQFF.

This clonotype was observed a handful of times. As DNA, the CDR3 is TGTGCCAGCAGCGACCTAGGGGGACTAGCGGGAGGGCCGAGCTCCTACAATGAGCAGTTCTTC. Protein product: CASSDLGGLAGGPSSYNEQFF. V gene TRBV7-9 combines with J gene TRBJ2-1; 16 bases are shared with TRBD2. Germline CDR1 SEHNR, CDR2 FQNEAQ (reference sequence). The CDR3 extends over 21 amino acids. J lost 0 bases, V lost 5 bases, and 13 bases had no gene match.